This T cell receptor (beta chain) was documented in a study of neoadjuvant anti-PD-1 for oral cavity cancer. Overall study: Nivolumab at 3 mg/kg was mostly given biweekly, three to four doses, pre-surgery. Non-progressing patients received a fourth nivolumab dose near day 43, then surgery on days 50-56.

The CDR3 sequence is 14 residues long. Trimming shortened V by 10 bases and J by 8 bases, and 21 bases separated the two germline ends. In germline, CDR1 is MNHNS, CDR2 SASEGT. The repertoire was sequenced with immunoSEQ multiplex PCR; TCRdb's copy has only in-frame clones and lacks some. The sample includes about 79,000 clones, about four fifths seen only once; the top ten take around 3.2%. Patients had newly diagnosed, untreated stage II-IVA oral cavity squamous cell carcinoma. Patients had HPV-negative, locally advanced oral cavity squamous cell carcinoma. The sample holds a few counts of this clone.

The receptor was derived from a person aged 40 to 85 with oral cavity squamous cell carcinoma. The V gene is TRBV6-1, the J gene TRBJ2-1, with a weak D call TRBD1 (5 bases). This specimen was PBMCs, taken before nivolumab (anti-PD-1) treatment. CDR3 nucleotide sequence: TGTGCCATCAGGGCTCAACGGGCTTCGGATGAGCAGTTCTTC. Its translation is CAIRAQRASDEQFF.